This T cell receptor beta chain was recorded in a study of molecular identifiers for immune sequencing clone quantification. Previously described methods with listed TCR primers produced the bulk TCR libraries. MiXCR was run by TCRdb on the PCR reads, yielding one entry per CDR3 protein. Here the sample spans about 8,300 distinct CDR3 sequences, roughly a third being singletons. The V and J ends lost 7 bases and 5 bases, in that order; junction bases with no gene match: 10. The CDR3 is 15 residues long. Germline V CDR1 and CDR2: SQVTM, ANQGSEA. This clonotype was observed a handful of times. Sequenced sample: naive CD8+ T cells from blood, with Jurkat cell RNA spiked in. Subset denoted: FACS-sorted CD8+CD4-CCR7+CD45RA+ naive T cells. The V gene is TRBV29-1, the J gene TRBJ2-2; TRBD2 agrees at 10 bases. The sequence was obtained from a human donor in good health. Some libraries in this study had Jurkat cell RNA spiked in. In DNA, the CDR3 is TGCAGCGCCCAGTCAGGAGCGGGAGGGACCGGGGAGCTGTTTTTT. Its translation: CSAQSGAGGTGELFF.